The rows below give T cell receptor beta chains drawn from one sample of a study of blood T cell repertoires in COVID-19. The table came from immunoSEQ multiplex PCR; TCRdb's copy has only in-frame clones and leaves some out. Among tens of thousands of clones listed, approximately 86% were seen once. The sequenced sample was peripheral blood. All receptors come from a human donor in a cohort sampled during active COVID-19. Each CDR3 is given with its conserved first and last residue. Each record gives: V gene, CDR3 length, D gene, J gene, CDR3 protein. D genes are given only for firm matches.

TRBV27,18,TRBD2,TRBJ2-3,CASSSLLRSGTSTDTQYF
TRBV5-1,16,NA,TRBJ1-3,CASSLGQDNSGNTIYF
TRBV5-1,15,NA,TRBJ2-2,CASSLFTSGDGELFF
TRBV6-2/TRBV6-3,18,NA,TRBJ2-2,CASSYSTSGRLNTGELFF
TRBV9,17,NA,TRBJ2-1,CASSPQLDTNSYNEQFF
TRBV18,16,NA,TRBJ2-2,CASSPLTGSATGELFF
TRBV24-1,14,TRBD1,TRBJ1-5,CATSDQGADQPQHF
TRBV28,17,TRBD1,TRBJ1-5,CASSLSIIGTGNQPQHF
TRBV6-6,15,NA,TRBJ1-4,CASTQRWGGDEKLFF
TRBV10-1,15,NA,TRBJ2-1,CASSEVGGNYNEQFF
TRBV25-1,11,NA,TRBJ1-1,CASSGRTEAFF
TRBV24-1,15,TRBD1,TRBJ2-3,CATSDRGQGSDTQYF